The rows below give T cell receptor beta chains drawn from one sample of a study of cytomegalovirus exposure and HLA in healthy donors. Method: immunoSEQ multiplex PCR; TCRdb's copy keeps in-frame clones and lacks some. The sample shows 300,000 to 450,000 clones, roughly 89% of them seen only once. Sequencing was carried out using PBMCs. The receptor set was obtained from a woman under 30 in good health and CMV-seronegative. Both conserved end residues are part of each CDR3. Fields, in order: J gene, clone size, V gene, D gene, CDR3 length, CDR3 protein, CDR3 DNA. A D gene is named only where the DNA matches it firmly. Where a row states a size, it is once, few, many or the class of an expanded clone; other rows omit it.

TRBJ1-5 . TRBV11-2 . 14 CASSPDSTYQPQHF TGTGCCAGCAGCCCTGACAGCACCTATCAGCCCCAGCATTTT
TRBJ2-1 once TRBV4-1 TRBD2 18 CASSPKRHESGGYNEQFF TGCGCCAGCAGCCCTAAGCGCCACGAGAGCGGGGGGTACAATGAGCAGTTCTTC
TRBJ1-5 . TRBV6-4 TRBD1 14 CASRGDRVVQPQHF TGTGCCAGCAGGGGGGACAGGGTCGTTCAGCCCCAGCATTTT
TRBJ1-5 . TRBV28 TRBD1 14 CASIRGALNQPQHF TGTGCCAGCATCAGGGGGGCACTCAATCAGCCCCAGCATTTT
TRBJ2-5 . TRBV9 TRBD1 15 CASSVGFQGVETQYF TGTGCCAGCAGCGTAGGCTTCCAGGGGGTCGAGACCCAGTACTTC
TRBJ2-3 . TRBV7-2 TRBD1 12 CASSPDRVTQYF TGTGCCAGCAGCCCAGACAGGGTAACGCAGTATTTT
TRBJ2-7 . TRBV28 TRBD2 16 CASTQGVREGSYEQYF TGTGCCAGCACCCAAGGGGTGCGGGAGGGCTCCTACGAGCAGTACTTC
TRBJ2-5 once TRBV9 TRBD2 14 CASSVAAGTETQYF TGTGCCAGCAGCGTAGCAGCGGGGACGGAGACCCAGTACTTC
TRBJ2-1 . TRBV6-6 TRBD1 16 CASSRDRVHAYNEQFF TGTGCCAGCAGCCGTGACAGGGTACACGCCTACAATGAGCAGTTCTTC
TRBJ2-5 . TRBV2 TRBD1 14 CATRRQGLRETQYF TGTGCCACGCGTCGACAGGGGTTGAGGGAGACCCAGTACTTC
TRBJ1-6 . TRBV6-1 . 13 CASSAQEGSPLHF TGTGCCAGCAGTGCGCAGGAAGGTTCACCCCTCCACTTT